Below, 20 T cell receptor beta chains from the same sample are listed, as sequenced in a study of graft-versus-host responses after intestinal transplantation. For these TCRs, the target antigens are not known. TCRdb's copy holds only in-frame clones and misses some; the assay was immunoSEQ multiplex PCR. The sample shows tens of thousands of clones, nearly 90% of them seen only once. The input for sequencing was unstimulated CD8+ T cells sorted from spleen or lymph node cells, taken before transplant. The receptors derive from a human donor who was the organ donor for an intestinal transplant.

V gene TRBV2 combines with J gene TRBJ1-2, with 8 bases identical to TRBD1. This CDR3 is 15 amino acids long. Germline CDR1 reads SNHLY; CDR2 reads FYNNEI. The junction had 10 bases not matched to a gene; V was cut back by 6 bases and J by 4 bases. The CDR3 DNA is TGTGCCAGCAGAGTCGACAGGGGAGCGCCCTATGGCTACACCTTC. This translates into CASRVDRGAPYGYTF.

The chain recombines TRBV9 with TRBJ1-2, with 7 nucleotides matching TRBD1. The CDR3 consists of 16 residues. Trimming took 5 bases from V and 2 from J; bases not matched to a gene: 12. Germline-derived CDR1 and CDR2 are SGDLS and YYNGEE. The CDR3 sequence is CASRIEGRGNNYGYTF. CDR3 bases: TGTGCCAGCAGAATAGAGGGCAGGGGGAACAACTATGGCTACACCTTC.

CDR3 protein: CASSPWGGASSTDTQYF. For the CDR3, the DNA is TGTGCCAGCTCACCCTGGGGCGGGGCGTCTAGCACAGATACGCAGTATTTT. The chain recombines TRBV18 with TRBJ2-3, with a tentative D call TRBD2 (6 bases). The CDR3 is 17 residues long. Trimming took off 3 bases at V and 0 bases at J, with 16 bases between the two ends. Germline V gives CDR1 KGHSH, CDR2 LQKENI.

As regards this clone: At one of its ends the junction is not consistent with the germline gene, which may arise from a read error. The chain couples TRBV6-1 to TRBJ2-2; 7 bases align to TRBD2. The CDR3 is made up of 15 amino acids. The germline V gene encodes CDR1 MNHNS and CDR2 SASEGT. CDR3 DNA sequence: TGTGCCACCAGTGAGACGGGGGGAGGTTCCGGGGAGCTGTTTTTT. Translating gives CATSETGGGSGELFF.

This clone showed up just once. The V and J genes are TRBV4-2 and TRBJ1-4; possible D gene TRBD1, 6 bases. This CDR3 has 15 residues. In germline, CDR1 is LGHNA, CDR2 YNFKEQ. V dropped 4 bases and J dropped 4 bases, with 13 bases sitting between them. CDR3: CASSPVGASNEKLFF. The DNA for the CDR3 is TGTGCCAGCAGCCCAGTGGGGGCGAGTAATGAAAAACTGTTTTTT.

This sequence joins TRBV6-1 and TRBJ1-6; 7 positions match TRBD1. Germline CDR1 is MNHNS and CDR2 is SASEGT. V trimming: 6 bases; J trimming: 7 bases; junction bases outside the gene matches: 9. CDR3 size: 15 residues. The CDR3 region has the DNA TGTGCCAGCAGGCTCGGGACAGCCGAGAATTCACCCCTCCACTTT. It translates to CASRLGTAENSPLHF.

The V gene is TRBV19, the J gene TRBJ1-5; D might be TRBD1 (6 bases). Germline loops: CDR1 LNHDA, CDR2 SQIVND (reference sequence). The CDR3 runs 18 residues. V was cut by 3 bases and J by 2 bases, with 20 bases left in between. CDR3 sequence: CASSIQGMATKGNQPQHF. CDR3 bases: TGTGCCAGTAGTATTCAGGGGATGGCGACAAAGGGCAATCAGCCCCAGCATTTT.

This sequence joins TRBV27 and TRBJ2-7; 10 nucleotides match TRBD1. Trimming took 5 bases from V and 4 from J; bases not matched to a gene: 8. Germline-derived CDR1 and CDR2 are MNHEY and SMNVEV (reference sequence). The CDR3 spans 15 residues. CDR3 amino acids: CASSPGTGVWYEQYV. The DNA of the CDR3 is TGTGCCAGCAGTCCCGGGACAGGGGTTTGGTACGAGCAGTACGTC.

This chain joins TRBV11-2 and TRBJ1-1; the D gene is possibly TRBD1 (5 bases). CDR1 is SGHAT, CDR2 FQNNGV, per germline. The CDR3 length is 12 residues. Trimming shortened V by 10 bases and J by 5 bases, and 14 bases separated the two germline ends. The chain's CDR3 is CATTQGGTEAFF. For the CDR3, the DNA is TGTGCCACCACGCAGGGAGGAACTGAAGCTTTCTTT.

CDR3 residues: CASSTETGTGSTDTQYF. CDR3 bases: TGTGCCAGCAGCACGGAGACCGGGACTGGAAGCACAGATACGCAGTATTTT. The chain carries TRBV2 and TRBJ2-3; tentative D call: TRBD2 (6 bases). CDR3 length: 17 amino acids. Per germline, CDR1 SNHLY and CDR2 FYNNEI. The ends were cut back, 6 bases at V and 0 bases at J, with 19 bases in the middle. Based on the CDR3 plus reference TRBV2 and TRBJ2-3, the full variable domain is EPEVTQTPSHQVTQMGQEVILRCVPISNHLYFYWYRQILGQKVEFLVSFYNNEISEKSEIFDDQFSVERPDGSNFTLKIRSTKLEDSAMYFCASSTETGTGSTDTQYFGPGTRLTVL.

Written as DNA, the CDR3 is TGTGCCAGCAGCTTAGTCGCTTGGTCGGACAGATACACCGGGGAGCTGTTTTTT. It codes for CASSLVAWSDRYTGELFF. This chain connects TRBV7-6 to TRBJ2-2, with a possible D match to TRBD1 (6 bases). V was clipped by 1 base and J by 3 bases, with 18 bases between them. The V gene's germline CDR1 is SGHVS and CDR2 FNYEAQ. This CDR3 region has 18 residues.

CDR3 region: CASTKDRGFHQPQHF. The CDR3 DNA reads TGTGCCAGCACCAAGGACAGGGGCTTCCATCAGCCCCAGCATTTT. V and J are TRBV6-1 and TRBJ1-5; the match to TRBD1 covers 9 bases. Germline V gene sequence: CDR1 MNHNS, CDR2 SASEGT. Losses at the gene ends were 7 bases for V and 5 bases for J; bases not matched to a gene: 9. The CDR3 is 15 amino acids.

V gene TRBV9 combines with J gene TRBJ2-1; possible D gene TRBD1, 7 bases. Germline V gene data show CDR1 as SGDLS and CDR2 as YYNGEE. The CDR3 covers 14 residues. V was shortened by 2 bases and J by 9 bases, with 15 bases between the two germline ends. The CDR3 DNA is TGTGCCAGCAGCGTCGCAGGGGGGTCCAGTGAGCAGTTCTTC. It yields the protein CASSVAGGSSEQFF.

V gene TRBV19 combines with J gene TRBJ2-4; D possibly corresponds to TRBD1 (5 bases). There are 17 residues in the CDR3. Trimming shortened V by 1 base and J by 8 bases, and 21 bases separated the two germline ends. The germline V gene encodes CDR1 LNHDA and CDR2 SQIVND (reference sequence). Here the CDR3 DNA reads TGTGCCAGTAGTATAGGCAGGGCGGCTGTCTCTTTGGACATTCAGTACTTC. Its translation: CASSIGRAAVSLDIQYF. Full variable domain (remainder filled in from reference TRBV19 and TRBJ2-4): DGGITQSPKYLFRKEGQNVTLSCEQNLNHDAMYWYRQDPGQGLRLIYYSQIVNDFQKGDIAEGYSVSREKKESFPLTVTSAQKNPTAFYLCASSIGRAAVSLDIQYFGAGTRLSVL.

Written as DNA, the CDR3 is TGTGCCAGCAGCTTAGTTTCTTCGGCAGGGAACGGCTACACCTTC. Amino acid sequence: CASSLVSSAGNGYTF. The chain carries TRBV7-9 and TRBJ1-2; a weak D match, TRBD1 (5 bases). Germline V gene data show CDR1 as SEHNR and CDR2 as FQNEAQ (reference sequence). This CDR3 is 15 amino acids long. Trimming took 1 base from V and 8 from J, leaving 17 bases between them.

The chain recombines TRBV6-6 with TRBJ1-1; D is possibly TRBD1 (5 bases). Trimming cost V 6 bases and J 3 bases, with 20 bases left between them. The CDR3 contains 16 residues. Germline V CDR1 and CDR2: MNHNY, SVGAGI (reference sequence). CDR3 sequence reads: CASSPMGGYVDTEAFF. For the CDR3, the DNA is TGTGCCAGCAGCCCTATGGGGGGATACGTGGACACTGAAGCTTTCTTT.

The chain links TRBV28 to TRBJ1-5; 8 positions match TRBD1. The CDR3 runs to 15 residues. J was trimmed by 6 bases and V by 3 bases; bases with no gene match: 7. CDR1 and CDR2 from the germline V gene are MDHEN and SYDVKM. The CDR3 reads CASSLSSGGGQPQHF. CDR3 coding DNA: TGTGCCAGCAGTTTGTCCTCAGGGGGCGGTCAGCCCCAGCATTTT.

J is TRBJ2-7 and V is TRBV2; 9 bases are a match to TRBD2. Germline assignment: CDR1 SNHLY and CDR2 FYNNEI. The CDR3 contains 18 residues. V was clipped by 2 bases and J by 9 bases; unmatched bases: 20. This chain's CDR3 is CASSEYPIRSGSVTAQYV. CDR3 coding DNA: TGTGCCAGCAGTGAATACCCCATCCGTAGCGGGAGTGTTACCGCGCAGTACGTC.

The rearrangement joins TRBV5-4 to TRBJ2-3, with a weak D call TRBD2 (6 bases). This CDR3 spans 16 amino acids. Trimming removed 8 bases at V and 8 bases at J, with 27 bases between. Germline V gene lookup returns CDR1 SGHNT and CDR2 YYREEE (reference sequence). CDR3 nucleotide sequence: TGTGCCAGTTCCCGGGGGAGGCGGCCCCCCCCGAGTACGCAGTATTTT. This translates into CASSRGRRPPPSTQYF.

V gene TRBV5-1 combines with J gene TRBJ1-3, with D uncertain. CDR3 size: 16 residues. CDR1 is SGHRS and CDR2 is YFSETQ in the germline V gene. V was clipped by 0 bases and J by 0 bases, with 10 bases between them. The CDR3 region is CASSLGLSGSGNTIYF. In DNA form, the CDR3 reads TGCGCCAGCAGCTTGGGACTCTCCGGCTCTGGAAACACCATATATTTT. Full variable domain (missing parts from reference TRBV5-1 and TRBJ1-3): KAGVTQTPRYLIKTRGQQVTLSCSPISGHRSVSWYQQTPGQGLQFLFEYFSETQRNKGNFPGRFSGRQFSNSRSEMNVSTLELGDSALYLCASSLGLSGSGNTIYFGEGSWLTVV.